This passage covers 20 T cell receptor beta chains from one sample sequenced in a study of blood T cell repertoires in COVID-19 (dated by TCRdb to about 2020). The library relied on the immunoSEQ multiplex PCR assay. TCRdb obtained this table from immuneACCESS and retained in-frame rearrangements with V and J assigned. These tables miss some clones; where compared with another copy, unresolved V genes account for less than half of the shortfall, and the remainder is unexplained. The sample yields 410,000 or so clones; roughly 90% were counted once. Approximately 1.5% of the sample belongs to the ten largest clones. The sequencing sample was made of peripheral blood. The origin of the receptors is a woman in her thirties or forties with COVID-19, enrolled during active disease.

In DNA, the CDR3 is TGTGCCAGCAGTCGAGATACAGGGTCGGCTTTCTTT. Translated, it gives CASSRDTGSAFF. The chain employs TRBV25-1 and TRBJ1-1; D might be TRBD1 (6 bases). Per germline, CDR1 MGHDK and CDR2 SYGVNS. Between the trimmed V and J ends, which lost 5 bases and 11 bases, there was a span of 15 bases. CDR3 length: 12 amino acids.

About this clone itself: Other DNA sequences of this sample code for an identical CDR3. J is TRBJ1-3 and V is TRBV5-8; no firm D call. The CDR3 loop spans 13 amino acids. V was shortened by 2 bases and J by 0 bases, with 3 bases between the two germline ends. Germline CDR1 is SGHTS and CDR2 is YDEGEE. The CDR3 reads CASSLLSGNTIYF. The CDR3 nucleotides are TGTGCCAGCAGCTTACTCTCTGGAAACACCATATATTTT.

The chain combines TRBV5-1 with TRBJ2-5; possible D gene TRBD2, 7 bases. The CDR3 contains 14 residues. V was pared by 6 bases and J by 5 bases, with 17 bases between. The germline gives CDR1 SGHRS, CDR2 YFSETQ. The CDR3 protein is CASKGGVVGETQYF. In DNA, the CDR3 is TGCGCCAGCAAAGGGGGGGTAGTTGGCGAGACCCAGTACTTC.

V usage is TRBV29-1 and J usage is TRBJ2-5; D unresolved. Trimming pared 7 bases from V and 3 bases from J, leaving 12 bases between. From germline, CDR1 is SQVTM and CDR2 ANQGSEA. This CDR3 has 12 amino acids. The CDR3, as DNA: TGCAGCGCCCGGCGGCCCGAAGAGACCCAGTACTTC. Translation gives CSARRPEETQYF.

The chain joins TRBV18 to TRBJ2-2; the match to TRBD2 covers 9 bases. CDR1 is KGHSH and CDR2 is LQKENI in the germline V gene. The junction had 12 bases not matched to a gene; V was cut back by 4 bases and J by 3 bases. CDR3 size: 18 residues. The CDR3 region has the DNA TGTGCCAGCTCACTTTTGGGGCGACTAGCGGAATACACCGGGGAGCTGTTTTTT. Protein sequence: CASSLLGRLAEYTGELFF. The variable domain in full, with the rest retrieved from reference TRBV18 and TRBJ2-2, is NAGVMQNPRHLVRRRGQEARLRCSPMKGHSHVYWYRQLPEEGLKFMVYLQKENIIDESGMPKERFSAEFPKEGPSILRIQQVVRGDSAAYFCASSLLGRLAEYTGELFFGEGSRLTVL.

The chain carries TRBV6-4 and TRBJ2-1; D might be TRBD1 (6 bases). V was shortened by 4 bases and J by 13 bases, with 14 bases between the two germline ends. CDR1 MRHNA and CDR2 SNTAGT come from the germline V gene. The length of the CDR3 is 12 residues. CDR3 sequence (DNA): TGTGCCAGCAGTGGTGTTCAGGGGCAACAGTTCTTC. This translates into CASSGVQGQQFF.

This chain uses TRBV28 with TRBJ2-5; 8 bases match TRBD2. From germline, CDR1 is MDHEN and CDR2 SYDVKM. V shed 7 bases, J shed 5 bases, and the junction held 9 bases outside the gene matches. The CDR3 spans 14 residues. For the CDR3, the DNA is TGTGCCAGCATTGAGTCCGGGGGGGAGGAGACCCAGTACTTC. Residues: CASIESGGEETQYF. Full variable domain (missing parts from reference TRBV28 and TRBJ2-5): DVKVTQSSRYLVKRTGEKVFLECVQDMDHENMFWYRQDPGLGLRLIYFSYDVKMKEKGDIPEGYSVSREKKERFSLILESASTNQTSMYLCASIESGGEETQYFGPGTRLLVL.

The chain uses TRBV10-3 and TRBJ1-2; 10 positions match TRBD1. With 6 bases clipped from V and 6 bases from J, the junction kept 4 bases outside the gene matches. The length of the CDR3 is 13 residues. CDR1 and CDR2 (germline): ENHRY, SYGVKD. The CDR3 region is CAIRSGTGDGYTF. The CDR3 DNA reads TGTGCCATCAGGTCCGGGACAGGGGATGGCTACACCTTC.

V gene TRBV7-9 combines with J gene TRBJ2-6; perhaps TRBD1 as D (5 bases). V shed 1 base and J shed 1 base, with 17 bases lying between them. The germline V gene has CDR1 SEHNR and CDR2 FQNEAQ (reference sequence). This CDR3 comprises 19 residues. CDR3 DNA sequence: TGTGCCAGCAGCTTAGAAAGGGTGACAGAGTGGTCTGGGGCCAACGTCCTGACTTTC. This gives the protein CASSLERVTEWSGANVLTF.

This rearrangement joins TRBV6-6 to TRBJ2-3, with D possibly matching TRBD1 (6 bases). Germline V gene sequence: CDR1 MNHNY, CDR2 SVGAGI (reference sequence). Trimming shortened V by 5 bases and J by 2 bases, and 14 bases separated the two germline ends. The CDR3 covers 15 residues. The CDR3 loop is CASSDPGTYTDTQYF. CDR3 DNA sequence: TGTGCCAGCAGTGACCCGGGGACATACACAGATACGCAGTATTTT.

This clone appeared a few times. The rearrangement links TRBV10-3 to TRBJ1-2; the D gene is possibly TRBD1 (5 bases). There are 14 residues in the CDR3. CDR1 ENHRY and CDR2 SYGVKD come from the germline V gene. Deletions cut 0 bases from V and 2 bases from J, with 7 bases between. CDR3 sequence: CAISESAGNYGYTF. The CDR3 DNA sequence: TGTGCCATCAGTGAGTCAGCAGGGAACTATGGCTACACCTTC.

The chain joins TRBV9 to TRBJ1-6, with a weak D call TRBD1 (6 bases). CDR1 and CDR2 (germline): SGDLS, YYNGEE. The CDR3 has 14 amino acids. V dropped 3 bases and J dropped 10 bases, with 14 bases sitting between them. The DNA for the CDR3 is TGTGCCAGCAGCGGGGACACCGTAGGGTCACCCCTCCACTTT. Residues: CASSGDTVGSPLHF.

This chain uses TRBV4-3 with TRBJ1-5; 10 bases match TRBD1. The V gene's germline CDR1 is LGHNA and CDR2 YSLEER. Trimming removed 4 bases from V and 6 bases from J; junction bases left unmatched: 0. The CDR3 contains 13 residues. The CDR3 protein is CASSRDRGQPQHF. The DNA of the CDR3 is TGCGCCAGCAGCCGGGACAGGGGTCAGCCCCAGCATTTT.

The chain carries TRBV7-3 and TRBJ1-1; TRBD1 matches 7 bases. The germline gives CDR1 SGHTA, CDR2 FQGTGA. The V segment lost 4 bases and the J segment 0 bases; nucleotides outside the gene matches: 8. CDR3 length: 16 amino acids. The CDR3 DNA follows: TGTGCCAGCAGCTCATCAGGGGGGTATCTGAACACTGAAGCTTTCTTT. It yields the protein CASSSSGGYLNTEAFF. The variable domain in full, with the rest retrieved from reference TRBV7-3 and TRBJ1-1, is GAGVSQTPSNKVTEKGKYVELRCDPISGHTALYWYRQSLGQGPEFLIYFQGTGAADDSGLPNDRFFAVRPEGSVSTLKIQRTERGDSAVYLCASSSSGGYLNTEAFFGQGTRLTVV.

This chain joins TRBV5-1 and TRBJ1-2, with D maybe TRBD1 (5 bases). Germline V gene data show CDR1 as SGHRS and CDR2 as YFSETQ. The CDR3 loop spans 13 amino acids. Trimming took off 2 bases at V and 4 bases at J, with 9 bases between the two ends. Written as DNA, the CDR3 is TGCGCCAGCAGCTTCGAGACAGTCTATGGCTACACCTTC. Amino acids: CASSFETVYGYTF.

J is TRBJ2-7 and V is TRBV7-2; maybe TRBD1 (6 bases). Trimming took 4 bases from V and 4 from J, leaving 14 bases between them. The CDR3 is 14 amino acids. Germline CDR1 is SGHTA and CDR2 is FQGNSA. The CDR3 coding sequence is TGTGCCAGCAGCTACCCCGGACAGATGTACGAGCAGTACTTC. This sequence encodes CASSYPGQMYEQYF.

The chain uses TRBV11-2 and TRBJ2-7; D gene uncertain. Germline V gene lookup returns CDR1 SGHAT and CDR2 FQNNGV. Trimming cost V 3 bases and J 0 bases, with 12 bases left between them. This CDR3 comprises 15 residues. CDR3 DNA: TGTGCCAGCAGCTTCAGACTCCCAAGCTCCTACGAGCAGTACTTC. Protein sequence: CASSFRLPSSYEQYF.

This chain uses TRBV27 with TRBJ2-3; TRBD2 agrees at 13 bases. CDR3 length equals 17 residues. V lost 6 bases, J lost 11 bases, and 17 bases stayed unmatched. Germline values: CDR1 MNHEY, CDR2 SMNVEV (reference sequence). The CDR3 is CASRIRPGLAGKLGQYF. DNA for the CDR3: TGTGCCAGCAGGATACGACCGGGACTAGCGGGAAAATTGGGGCAGTATTTT.

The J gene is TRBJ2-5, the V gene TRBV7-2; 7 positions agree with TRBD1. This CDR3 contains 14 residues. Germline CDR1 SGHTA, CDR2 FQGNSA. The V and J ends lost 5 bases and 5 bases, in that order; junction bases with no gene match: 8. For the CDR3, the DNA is TGTGCCAGCAGCGTGACAGGGTCCGAGGAGACCCAGTACTTC. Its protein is CASSVTGSEETQYF.

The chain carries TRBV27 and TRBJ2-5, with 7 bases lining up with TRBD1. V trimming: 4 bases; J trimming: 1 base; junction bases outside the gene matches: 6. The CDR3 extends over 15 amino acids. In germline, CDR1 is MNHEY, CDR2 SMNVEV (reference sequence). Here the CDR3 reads CASSWTQGSQETQYF. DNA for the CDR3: TGTGCCAGCAGTTGGACACAGGGGAGCCAAGAGACCCAGTACTTC.